This T cell receptor (beta chain) was sequenced in a study of shared clonotypes between healthy human individuals (dated by TCRdb to 2020 to 2021). Regarding the study in general: A couple of women and three men aged 18 to 49 years were included in the cohort. For each donor, CD4 naive and CD4 memory were each given three plates, CD8 naive was given two plates, and CD8 memory was given one plate. To estimate repertoire size and how much clonotype sharing occurs between individuals, the study deeply sequenced the blood TCR repertoires of several healthy adults. To increase sequencing depth and limit assay-specific biases, TCR repertoire library preparation and sequencing were carried out by different laboratories using diverse techniques. Between about 0.94 and 8.9 billion PBMCs per donor were obtained by leukapheresis.

The donors were healthy, HIV-negative adults who had no recently reported acute infections or vaccinations. Every donor was a Caucasian adult living in Nashville, Tennessee, USA. Magnetic negative selection was used to enrich CD4+ T cells, after which naive cells were positively selected on CD45RA and the negative fraction became the memory subset. Blood was obtained by leukapheresis, after which PBMCs were separated by Ficoll-Histopaque density gradient centrifugation and cryopreserved in liquid nitrogen vapor phase. Analytical flow cytometry was used to check the purity and quantity of every magnetically sorted T cell population. Each sorted fraction had its genomic DNA isolated and then quantified by UV absorbance on a Nanodrop 2000c. The germline V gene (reference sequence) supplies CDR1 SGHAT and CDR2 FQDESV. The CDR3, cysteine through phenylalanine, is 14 amino acids long. The CDR3 DNA has 42 bases and is translated from base 1. V is cut back by 5 bases and J by 4 bases, with 3 bases in the junction unmatched.

Using the deep immunoSEQ assay, multiplex PCR amplified TCR CDR3 regions from genomic DNA. For each cell subset, the extracted genomic DNA was distributed evenly across all wells of several immunoSEQ 96-well plates, and each plate served as one replicate. For sorted subsets, approximately 200 ng of genomic DNA, equivalent to around 31,000 T cell genomes, went into each replicate PCR. The purified libraries were quantified using a Qubit 3.0 fluorometer, sized with a Bioanalyzer 2100, and then quantified again using the KAPA Library Quantification kit. Each immunoSEQ 96-well plate was sequenced on its own single-read 150-cycle Illumina NextSeq 550 flow cell. The authors processed their data as follows. The immunoSEQ output contained only junctional sequences without quality scores, so filtering could not match that applied to full-length reads. To assign V/J genes and CDR3, sequences were annotated against IMGT germline references using PyIR, a Python wrapper for IgBLAST v1.9. Any read was removed if the V/J assignment was weak (E-value above 1e-6), the CDR3 was missing, or the read contained stop codons, out-of-frame junctions, or ambiguous translated residues. V3J clonotypes were defined as sequences sharing the same inferred V gene, J gene, and CDR3 amino acid sequence. Percentage overlap between repertoires was calculated by dividing the number of shared unique clonotypes by the size of the smaller repertoire. Three approaches were used to assess repertoire richness: RTK rarefaction, the Chao1 estimator, and Recon v2.1 estimates of unobserved clonotypes. Generation probabilities were computed with OLGA for all TCRbeta clonotypes obtained by the gDNA method from several donors. TCRdb took this table from immuneACCESS and kept in-frame rearrangements with V and J called. Such tables lack part of the clones; where checked against another copy, unresolved V genes explain under half of the gap, and the rest is unexplained. D and trimming were read from the DNA, whereas the V and J calls and clone size are those reported in that table. Here the sample has roughly 1 million clones; 70% to 80% occur a single time. Jointly, the top ten make up around 1.5% of the sample.

Study-wide findings and limitations: The small number of donors limited the genetic and exposure-history diversity represented. Across a few donors, roughly 5.1% of naive CD4, roughly 3.8% of naive CD8, 2% to 2.5% of memory CD4, and under 0.45% of memory CD8 clonotypes were shared. Incomplete sequencing was indicated by rarefaction of sorted-subset datasets, despite the large sequencing depth. Clonotypes shared by all four sorted-subset donors showed higher generation probabilities than non-shared clonotypes. Pairwise subsampling led to the expectation that sequencing depth would affect the degree of clonotype sharing among donors. Sampling was restricted to blood, and TCR repertoires in tissue are likely to differ from TCR repertoires in blood. Naive subsets generally had larger estimated clonotype richness than memory subsets.

Remarks on this clone: What antigen it recognizes has not been identified. Within one base of it there is no much larger clone, and no base qualities were kept.

This clonotype originated in a man between 18 and 35 years old in good health. Sequencing was performed on memory CD4+ T cells sorted from blood. Reading the label with the study, this specimen's cell subset or site is: CD45RA-negative fraction. This sequence uses TRBV11-1 and TRBJ2-1, and 9 junctional nucleotides match TRBD1. The nucleotide sequence reads as follows: TGTGCCAGCAGCGACGGGACAGGGTACAATGAGCAGTTCTTC. Its product reads: CASSDGTGYNEQFF.